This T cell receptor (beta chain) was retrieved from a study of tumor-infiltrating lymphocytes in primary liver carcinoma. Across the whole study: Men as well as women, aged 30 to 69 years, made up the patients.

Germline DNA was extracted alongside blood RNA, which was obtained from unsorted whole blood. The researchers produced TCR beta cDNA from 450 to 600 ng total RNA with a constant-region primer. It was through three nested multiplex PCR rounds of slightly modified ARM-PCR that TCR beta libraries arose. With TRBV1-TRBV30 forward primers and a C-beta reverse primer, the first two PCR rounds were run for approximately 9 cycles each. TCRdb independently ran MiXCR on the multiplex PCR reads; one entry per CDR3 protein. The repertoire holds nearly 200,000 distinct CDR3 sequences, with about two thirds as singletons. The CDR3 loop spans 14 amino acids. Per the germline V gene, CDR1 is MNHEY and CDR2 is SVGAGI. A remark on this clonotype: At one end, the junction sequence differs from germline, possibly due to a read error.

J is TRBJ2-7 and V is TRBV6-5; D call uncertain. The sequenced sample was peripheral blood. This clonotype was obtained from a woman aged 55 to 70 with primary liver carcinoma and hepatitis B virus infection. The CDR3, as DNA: TGTGCCAGCACCCGGGCAGGAGCCTCCTACGAGCACTACTTC. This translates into CASTRAGASYEHYF.